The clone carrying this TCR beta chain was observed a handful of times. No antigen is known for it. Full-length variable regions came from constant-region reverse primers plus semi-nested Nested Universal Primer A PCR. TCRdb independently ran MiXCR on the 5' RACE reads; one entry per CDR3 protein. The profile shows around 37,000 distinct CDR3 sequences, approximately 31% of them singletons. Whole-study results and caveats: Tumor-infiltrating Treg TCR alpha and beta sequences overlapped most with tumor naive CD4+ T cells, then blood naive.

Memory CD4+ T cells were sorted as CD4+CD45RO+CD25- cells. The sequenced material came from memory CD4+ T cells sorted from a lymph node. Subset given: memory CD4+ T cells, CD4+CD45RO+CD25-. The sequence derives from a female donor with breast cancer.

The CDR3 protein is CSARDPGKNNQPQHF. In nucleotides, the CDR3 is TGCAGTGCTAGAGATCCGGGGAAAAACAATCAGCCCCAGCATTTT. This chain joins TRBV20-1 and TRBJ1-5, with unresolved D. The CDR3 sequence is 15 residues long. Trimming left V 0 bases short and J 3 bases short, with 12 bases between. The germline V gene has CDR1 DFQATT and CDR2 SNEGSKA (reference sequence).